This entry describes one TCR beta chain. Its cognate antigen is unknown. Relative to the germline gene, one junction end is altered; a read error may explain this. Using immunoSEQ multiplex PCR, the repertoire was profiled, and TCRdb retains in-frame clones only, with some absent. The table lists 400,000 to 500,000 clones, 88% of them singletons, with about 4% in the top ten. Treatment meaning: around 19 received Ad26.COV2.S at low or high dose, single or two shots; several received placebo; per-sample allocation not given. Samples were taken on day 63 after the first vaccine or placebo injection. An adult of 18-55 years in Boston served as donor. Vaccine was an Ad26 vector expressing Wuhan-strain SARS-CoV-2 spike. The data are from a study of Ad26.COV2.S vaccination and SARS-CoV-2 variants. The study, taken as a whole, reports: Spike-specific responses of CD8+ and CD4+ T cells were reported to display substantial breadth after vaccination.

The germline CDR1 and CDR2 sequences are SGHVS and FNYEAQ. The CDR3 totals 15 residues. The sample consisted of peripheral blood, taken in a trial of Ad26.COV2.S vaccine versus placebo. V gene TRBV7-6 combines with J gene TRBJ2-1; 8 bases agree with TRBD2. The source of this sequence is a person aged 18-60 years who received the Ad26.COV2.S COVID-19 vaccine or a placebo. CDR3 sequence (DNA): TGTGCCAGCAGTTTAGCGGGGCTCAACTACAATGAGCAGTTCTTC. Residues: CASSLAGLNYNEQFF. The full variable domain, in which reference TRBV7-6 and TRBJ2-1 provide the parts outside the CDR3, is GAGVSQSPRYKVTKRGQDVALRCDPISGHVSLYWYRQALGQGPEFLTYFNYEAQQDKSGLPNDRFSAERPEGSISTLTIQRTEQRDSAMYRCASSLAGLNYNEQFFGPGTRLTVL.